Listed below are T cell receptor beta chains from one sample, sequenced in a study of blood T cell repertoires in COVID-19. Profiling relied on immunoSEQ multiplex PCR, and the TCRdb table lists in-frame clones only, not all of them. The sample lists some 210,000 clones, 70% to 90% occurring once. Sequencing used PBMCs or T cells enriched from blood (not recorded which). These receptors all stem from a man aged 25 to 45 with acute COVID-19. Each CDR3 is given with its conserved first and last residue. The order of the fields is D gene, CDR3 length, V gene, J gene, clone size, CDR3 DNA, CDR3 protein. The D gene is left open where the match is weak. Clone size is stated in some rows and not others, as once, few, many or a class when expanded.

D gene: TRBD1
CDR3 length: 15
V gene: TRBV30
J gene: TRBJ1-6
clone size: NA
CDR3 DNA: TGTGCCTGGGATAAAAGGGGACAGACTAATTCACCCCTCCACTTT
CDR3 protein: CAWDKRGQTNSPLHF

D gene: TRBD1
CDR3 length: 16
V gene: TRBV19
J gene: TRBJ1-6
clone size: NA
CDR3 DNA: TGTGCCAGTAGTATAGCCATTACAGGGGTCAATTCACCCCTCCACTTT
CDR3 protein: CASSIAITGVNSPLHF

D gene: NA
CDR3 length: 14
V gene: TRBV2
J gene: TRBJ1-2
clone size: NA
CDR3 DNA: TGTGCCAGCAGCGACCTACAGGGTAACTATGGCTACACCTTC
CDR3 protein: CASSDLQGNYGYTF

D gene: TRBD1
CDR3 length: 13
V gene: TRBV9
J gene: TRBJ1-1
clone size: NA
CDR3 DNA: TGTGCCAGCCAGACAGGGCCTGGGACTGAAGCTTTCTTT
CDR3 protein: CASQTGPGTEAFF

D gene: NA
CDR3 length: 13
V gene: TRBV4-2
J gene: TRBJ1-4
clone size: once
CDR3 DNA: TGTGCCAGCAGCCAAGGTCTAGCGACGAAACTGTTTTTT
CDR3 protein: CASSQGLATKLFF

D gene: TRBD1
CDR3 length: 15
V gene: TRBV28
J gene: TRBJ1-5
clone size: NA
CDR3 DNA: TGTGCCAGCAACCAGAAAACAGGGGTTAGACAGCCCCAGCATTTT
CDR3 protein: CASNQKTGVRQPQHF

D gene: TRBD1
CDR3 length: 15
V gene: TRBV7-9
J gene: TRBJ1-1
clone size: NA
CDR3 DNA: TGTGCCAGCAGCCTCTTGGGACAGTCGAACACTGAAGCTTTCTTT
CDR3 protein: CASSLLGQSNTEAFF

D gene: NA
CDR3 length: 13
V gene: TRBV12-5
J gene: TRBJ2-3
clone size: NA
CDR3 DNA: TGTGCTAGTGGGTCGGGACTCACAGATACGCAGTATTTT
CDR3 protein: CASGSGLTDTQYF

D gene: NA
CDR3 length: 13
V gene: TRBV6-5
J gene: TRBJ1-2
clone size: once
CDR3 DNA: TGTGCCAGCAGGCCCGGGAGGAACTATGGCTACACCTTC
CDR3 protein: CASRPGRNYGYTF

D gene: TRBD1
CDR3 length: 14
V gene: TRBV6-5
J gene: TRBJ1-4
clone size: NA
CDR3 DNA: TGTGCCAGCAGTTTACAGGGGATTAGTGAAAAACTGTTTTTT
CDR3 protein: CASSLQGISEKLFF

D gene: NA
CDR3 length: 16
V gene: TRBV2
J gene: TRBJ1-3
clone size: NA
CDR3 DNA: TGTGCCAGCAGTGTAGGCAGGCCGCCATCTGGAAACACCATATATTTT
CDR3 protein: CASSVGRPPSGNTIYF

D gene: NA
CDR3 length: 16
V gene: TRBV15
J gene: TRBJ1-2
clone size: NA
CDR3 DNA: TGTGCCACCAGCAGAGGAAGTCTGGGTGGGGGCCATGGCTACACCTTC
CDR3 protein: CATSRGSLGGGHGYTF

D gene: NA
CDR3 length: 15
V gene: TRBV19
J gene: TRBJ2-5
clone size: NA
CDR3 DNA: TGTGCCAGTAGTCCTTCTCTGACAGGCCGGGAGACCCAGTACTTC
CDR3 protein: CASSPSLTGRETQYF

D gene: NA
CDR3 length: 13
V gene: TRBV4-1
J gene: TRBJ1-6
clone size: NA
CDR3 DNA: TGCGCCAGCAGCCCGTACAGGAATTCACCCCTCCACTTT
CDR3 protein: CASSPYRNSPLHF

D gene: NA
CDR3 length: 13
V gene: TRBV7-6
J gene: TRBJ1-1
clone size: NA
CDR3 DNA: TGTGCCAGCAGCTTAGCGGCGAACACTGAAGCTTTCTTT
CDR3 protein: CASSLAANTEAFF

D gene: NA
CDR3 length: 15
V gene: TRBV30
J gene: TRBJ2-7
clone size: NA
CDR3 DNA: TGTGCCTGGAGCCTCGGGGGACAGACCTCCTACGAGCAGTACTTC
CDR3 protein: CAWSLGGQTSYEQYF

D gene: NA
CDR3 length: 14
V gene: TRBV6-5
J gene: TRBJ1-5
clone size: NA
CDR3 DNA: TGTGCCAGCAGAAAAGAGGGCTCCAATCAGCCCCAGCATTTT
CDR3 protein: CASRKEGSNQPQHF

D gene: NA
CDR3 length: 16
V gene: TRBV7-3
J gene: TRBJ2-3
clone size: few
CDR3 DNA: TGTGCCAGCAGCCCCACTGGAGGCTGGGGCACAGATACGCAGTATTTT
CDR3 protein: CASSPTGGWGTDTQYF

D gene: TRBD1
CDR3 length: 16
V gene: TRBV5-5
J gene: TRBJ1-5
clone size: NA
CDR3 DNA: TGTGCCAGCAGTTCCGGGACAGGGGCAAGCAATCAGCCCCAGCATTTT
CDR3 protein: CASSSGTGASNQPQHF

D gene: TRBD2
CDR3 length: 15
V gene: TRBV10-3
J gene: TRBJ2-2
clone size: NA
CDR3 DNA: TGTGCCATCAGTGGGCTAGCGGGGGGGCCCGGGGAGCTGTTTTTT
CDR3 protein: CAISGLAGGPGELFF

D gene: NA
CDR3 length: 18
V gene: TRBV5-6
J gene: TRBJ1-6
clone size: NA
CDR3 DNA: TGTGCCAGCAGCTCACTAGTAAGGGAGAGTACCTATAATTCACCCCTCCACTTT
CDR3 protein: CASSSLVRESTYNSPLHF

D gene: NA
CDR3 length: 14
V gene: TRBV5-1
J gene: TRBJ1-5
clone size: NA
CDR3 DNA: TGCGCCAGCAGCTTGGCCCCTGGCAATCAGCCCCAGCATTTT
CDR3 protein: CASSLAPGNQPQHF

D gene: TRBD2
CDR3 length: 16
V gene: TRBV5-4
J gene: TRBJ2-1
clone size: NA
CDR3 DNA: TGTGCCAGCAGCCATTCGGCGGGGGGGCCCATCGATGAGCAGTTCTTC
CDR3 protein: CASSHSAGGPIDEQFF

D gene: NA
CDR3 length: 15
V gene: TRBV5-1
J gene: TRBJ2-6
clone size: NA
CDR3 DNA: TGCGCCAGCAGCTTAGTGGCATCTGGGGCCAACGTCCTGACTTTC
CDR3 protein: CASSLVASGANVLTF

D gene: TRBD1
CDR3 length: 12
V gene: TRBV3-1/TRBV3-2
J gene: TRBJ2-1
clone size: once
CDR3 DNA: TGTGCCAGCAGCCCAGGGGGCAGAGAGCAGTTCTTC
CDR3 protein: CASSPGGREQFF

D gene: TRBD2
CDR3 length: 16
V gene: TRBV9
J gene: TRBJ2-5
clone size: NA
CDR3 DNA: TGTGCCAGCAGCGTAGGTCTGGGGAGGGTAGATGAGACCCAGTACTTC
CDR3 protein: CASSVGLGRVDETQYF

D gene: NA
CDR3 length: 11
V gene: TRBV2
J gene: TRBJ2-7
clone size: NA
CDR3 DNA: TGTGCCAGCAAGGGAGGCTACGAGCAGTACTTC
CDR3 protein: CASKGGYEQYF

D gene: TRBD2
CDR3 length: 11
V gene: TRBV6-5
J gene: TRBJ2-1
clone size: NA
CDR3 DNA: TGTGCCAGTAGCGGGGGGCATGAGCAGTTCTTC
CDR3 protein: CASSGGHEQFF

D gene: NA
CDR3 length: 16
V gene: TRBV11-3
J gene: TRBJ2-5
clone size: few
CDR3 DNA: TGTGCCAGCAGCGAAAAGAGCCGGGGGGCGCAAGAGACCCAGTACTTC
CDR3 protein: CASSEKSRGAQETQYF